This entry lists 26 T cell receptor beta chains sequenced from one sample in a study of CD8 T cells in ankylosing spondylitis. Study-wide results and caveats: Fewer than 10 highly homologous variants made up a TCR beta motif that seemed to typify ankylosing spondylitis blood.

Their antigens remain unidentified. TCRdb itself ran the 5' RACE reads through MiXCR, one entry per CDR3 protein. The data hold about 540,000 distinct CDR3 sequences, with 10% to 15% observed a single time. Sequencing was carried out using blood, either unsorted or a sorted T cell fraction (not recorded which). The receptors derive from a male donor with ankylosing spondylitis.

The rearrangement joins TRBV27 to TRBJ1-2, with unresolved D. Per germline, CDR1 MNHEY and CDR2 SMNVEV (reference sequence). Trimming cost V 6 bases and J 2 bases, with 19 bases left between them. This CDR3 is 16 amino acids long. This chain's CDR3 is CASRKGSDTWNYGYTF. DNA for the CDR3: TGTGCCAGCAGAAAAGGGTCAGACACCTGGAACTATGGCTACACCTTC.

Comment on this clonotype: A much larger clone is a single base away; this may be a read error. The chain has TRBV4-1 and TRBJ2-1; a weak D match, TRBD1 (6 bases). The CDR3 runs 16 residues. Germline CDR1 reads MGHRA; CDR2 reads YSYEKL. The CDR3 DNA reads TGCGCCAGCAGCCAAGGGGCAGGGGCTGTAAGTAATGAGCAGTCCTTC. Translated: CASSQGAGAVSNEQSF.

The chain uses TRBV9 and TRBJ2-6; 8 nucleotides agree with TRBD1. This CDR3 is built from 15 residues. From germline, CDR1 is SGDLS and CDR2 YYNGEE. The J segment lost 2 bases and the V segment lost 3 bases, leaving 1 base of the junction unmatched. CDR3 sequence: CASSAGGAGANVLTF. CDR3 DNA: TGTGCCAGCAGCGCAGGGGGCGCTGGGGCCAACGTCCTGACTTTC.

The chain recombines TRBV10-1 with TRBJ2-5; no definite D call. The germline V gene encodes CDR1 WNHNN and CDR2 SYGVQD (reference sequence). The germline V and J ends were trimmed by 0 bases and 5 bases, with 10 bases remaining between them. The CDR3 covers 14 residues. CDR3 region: CASSESGSRETQYF. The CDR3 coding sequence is TGCGCCAGCAGTGAGTCGGGTAGCCGGGAGACCCAGTACTTC.

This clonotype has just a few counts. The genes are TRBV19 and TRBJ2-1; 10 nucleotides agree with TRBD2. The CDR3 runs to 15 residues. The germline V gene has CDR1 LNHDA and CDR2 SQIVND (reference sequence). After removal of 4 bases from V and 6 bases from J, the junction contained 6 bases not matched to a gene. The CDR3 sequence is CASSTKGLAVNEQFF. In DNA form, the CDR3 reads TGTGCCAGTAGTACCAAAGGACTAGCGGTCAATGAGCAGTTCTTC.

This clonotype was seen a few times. CDR3 sequence reads: CSARQGAREKLFF. The CDR3 DNA reads TGCAGTGCTAGACAGGGGGCAAGGGAAAAACTGTTTTTT. J is TRBJ1-4 and V is TRBV20-1, with TRBD1 matching 8 bases. Germline loops: CDR1 DFQATT, CDR2 SNEGSKA (reference sequence). This CDR3 contains 13 residues. The ends lost 2 bases at V and 8 bases at J; junction bases unmatched: 4.

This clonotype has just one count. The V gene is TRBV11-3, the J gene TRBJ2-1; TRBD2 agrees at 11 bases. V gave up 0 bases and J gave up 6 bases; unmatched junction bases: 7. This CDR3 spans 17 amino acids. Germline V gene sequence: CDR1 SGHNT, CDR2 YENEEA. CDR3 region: CASSLDGLAGFLNEQFF. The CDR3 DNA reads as TGTGCCAGCAGCTTAGACGGACTAGCGGGTTTCCTCAATGAGCAGTTCTTC.

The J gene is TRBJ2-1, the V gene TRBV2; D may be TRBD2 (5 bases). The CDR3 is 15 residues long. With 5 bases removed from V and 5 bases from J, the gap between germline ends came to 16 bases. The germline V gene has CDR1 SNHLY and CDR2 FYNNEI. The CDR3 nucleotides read TGTGCCAGCAGTCTTTATGAGGGAAGGGACAATGAGCAGTTCTTC. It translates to CASSLYEGRDNEQFF.

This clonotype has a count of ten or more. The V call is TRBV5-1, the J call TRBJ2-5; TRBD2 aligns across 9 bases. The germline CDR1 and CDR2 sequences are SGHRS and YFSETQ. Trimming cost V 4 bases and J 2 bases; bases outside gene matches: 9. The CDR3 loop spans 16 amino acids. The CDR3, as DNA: TGCGCCAGCAGCCTCGGACTAGCGCTTCTGCAAGAGACCCAGTACTTC. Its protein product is CASSLGLALLQETQYF. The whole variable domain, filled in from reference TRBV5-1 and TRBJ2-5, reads KAGVTQTPRYLIKTRGQQVTLSCSPISGHRSVSWYQQTPGQGLQFLFEYFSETQRNKGNFPGRFSGRQFSNSRSEMNVSTLELGDSALYLCASSLGLALLQETQYFGPGTRLLVL.

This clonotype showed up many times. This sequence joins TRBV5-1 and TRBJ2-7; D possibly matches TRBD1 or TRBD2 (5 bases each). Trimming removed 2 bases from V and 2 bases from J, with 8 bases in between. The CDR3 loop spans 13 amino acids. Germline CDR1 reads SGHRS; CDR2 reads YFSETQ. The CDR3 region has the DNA TGCGCCAGCAGCTTTCGGGACCCCTACGAGCAGTACGTC. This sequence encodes CASSFRDPYEQYV.

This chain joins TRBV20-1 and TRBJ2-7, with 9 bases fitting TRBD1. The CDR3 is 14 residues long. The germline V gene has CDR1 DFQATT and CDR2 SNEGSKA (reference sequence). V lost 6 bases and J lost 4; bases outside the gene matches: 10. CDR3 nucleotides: TGCAGTGCCGACTCCAGGGGACAGGGTTACGAGCAGTACTTC. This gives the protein CSADSRGQGYEQYF.

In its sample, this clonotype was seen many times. CDR3 sequence: CASSHGLAGDNEQFF. The CDR3 DNA reads as TGTGCCAGCAGCCATGGACTAGCGGGAGACAATGAGCAGTTCTTC. J is TRBJ2-1 and V is TRBV12-3 or TRBV12-4; 13 bases agree with TRBD2. V shed 6 bases, J shed 5 bases, and the junction held 4 bases outside the gene matches. The CDR3 is 15 residues long.

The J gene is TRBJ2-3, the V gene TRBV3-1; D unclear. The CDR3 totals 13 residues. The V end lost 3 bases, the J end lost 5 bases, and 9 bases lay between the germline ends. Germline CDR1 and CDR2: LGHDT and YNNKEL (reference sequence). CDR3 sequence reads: CASSHEVEDTQYF. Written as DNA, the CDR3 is TGTGCCAGCAGCCACGAAGTGGAAGATACGCAGTATTTT.

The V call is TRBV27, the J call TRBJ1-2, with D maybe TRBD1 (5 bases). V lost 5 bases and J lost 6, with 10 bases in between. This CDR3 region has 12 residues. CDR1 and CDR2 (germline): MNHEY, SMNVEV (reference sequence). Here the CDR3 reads CASSGRGNGYTF. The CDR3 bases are TGTGCCAGCAGTGGACGGGGGAATGGCTACACCTTC.

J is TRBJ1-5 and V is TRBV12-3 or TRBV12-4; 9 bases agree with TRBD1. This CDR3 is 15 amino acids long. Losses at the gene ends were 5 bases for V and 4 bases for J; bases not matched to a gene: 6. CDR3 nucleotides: TGTGCCAGCAGTAAGGGACAGGGCTGGAATCAGCCCCAGCATTTT. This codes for CASSKGQGWNQPQHF.

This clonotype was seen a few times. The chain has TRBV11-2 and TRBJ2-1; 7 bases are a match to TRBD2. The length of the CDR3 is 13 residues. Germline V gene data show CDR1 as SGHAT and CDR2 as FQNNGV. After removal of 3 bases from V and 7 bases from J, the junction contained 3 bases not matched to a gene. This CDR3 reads CASSLGTTNEQFF. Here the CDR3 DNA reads TGTGCCAGCAGCTTGGGGACTACAAATGAGCAGTTCTTC.

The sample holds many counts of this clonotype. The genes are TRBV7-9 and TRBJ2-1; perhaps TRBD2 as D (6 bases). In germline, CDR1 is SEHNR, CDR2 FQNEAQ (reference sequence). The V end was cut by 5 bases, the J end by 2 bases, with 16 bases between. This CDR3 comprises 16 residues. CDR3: CASSKGLGGTYNEQFF. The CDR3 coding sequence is TGTGCCAGCAGCAAAGGGTTGGGGGGAACCTACAATGAGCAGTTCTTC. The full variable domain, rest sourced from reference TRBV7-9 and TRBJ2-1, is DTGVSQNPRHKITKRGQNVTFRCDPISEHNRLYWYRQTLGQGPEFLTYFQNEAQLEKSRLLSDRFSAERPKGSFSTLEIQRTEQGDSAMYLCASSKGLGGTYNEQFFGPGTRLTVL.

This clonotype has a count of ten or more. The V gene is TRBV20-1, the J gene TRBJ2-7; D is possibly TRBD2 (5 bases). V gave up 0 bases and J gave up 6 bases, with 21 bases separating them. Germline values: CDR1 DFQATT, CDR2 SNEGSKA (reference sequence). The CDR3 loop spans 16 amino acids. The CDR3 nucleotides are TGCAGTGCTAGAGAAAGAGGTAGTGGAAGGACTCGCGAGCAGTACTTC. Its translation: CSARERGSGRTREQYF.

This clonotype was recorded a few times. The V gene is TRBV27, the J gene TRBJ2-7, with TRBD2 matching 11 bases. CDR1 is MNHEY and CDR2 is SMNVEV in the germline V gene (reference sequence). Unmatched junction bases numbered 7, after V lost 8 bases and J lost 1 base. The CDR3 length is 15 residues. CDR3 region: CASAFLAGGSYEQYF. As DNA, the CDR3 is TGTGCCAGCGCGTTCCTAGCGGGAGGATCCTACGAGCAGTACTTC.

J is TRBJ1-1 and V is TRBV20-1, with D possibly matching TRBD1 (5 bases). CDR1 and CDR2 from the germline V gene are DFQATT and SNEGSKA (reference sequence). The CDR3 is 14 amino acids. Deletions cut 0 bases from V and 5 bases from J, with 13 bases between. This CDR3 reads CSARDRGGWTEAFF. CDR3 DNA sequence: TGCAGTGCTAGAGATCGGGGGGGATGGACTGAAGCTTTCTTT.

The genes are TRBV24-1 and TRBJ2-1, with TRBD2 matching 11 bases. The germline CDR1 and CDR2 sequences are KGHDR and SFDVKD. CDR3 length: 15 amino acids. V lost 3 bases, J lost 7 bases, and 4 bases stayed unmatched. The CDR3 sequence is CATSDRSSGRNEQFF. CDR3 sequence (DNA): TGTGCCACCAGTGATCGGTCTAGCGGGAGGAATGAGCAGTTCTTC.

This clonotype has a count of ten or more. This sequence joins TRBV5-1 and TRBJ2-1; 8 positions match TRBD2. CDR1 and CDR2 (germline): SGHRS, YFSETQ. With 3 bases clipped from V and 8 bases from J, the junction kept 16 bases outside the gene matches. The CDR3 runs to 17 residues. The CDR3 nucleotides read TGCGCCAGCAGCTCCCACGTCCCGGGACTAGAATTGCATGAGCAGTTCTTC. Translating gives CASSSHVPGLELHEQFF.

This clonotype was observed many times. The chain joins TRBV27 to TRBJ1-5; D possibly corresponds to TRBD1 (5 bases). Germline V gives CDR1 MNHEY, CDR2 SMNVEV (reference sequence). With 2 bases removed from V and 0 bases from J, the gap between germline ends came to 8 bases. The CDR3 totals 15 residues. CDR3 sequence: CASSLRGYSNQPQHF. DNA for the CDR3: TGTGCCAGCAGTTTAAGGGGCTATAGCAATCAGCCCCAGCATTTT.

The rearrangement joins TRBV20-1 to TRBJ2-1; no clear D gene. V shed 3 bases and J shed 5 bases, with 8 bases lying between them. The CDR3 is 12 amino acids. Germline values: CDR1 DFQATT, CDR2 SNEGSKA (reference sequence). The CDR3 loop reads CSARVLDNEQFF. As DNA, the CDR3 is TGCAGTGCTAGGGTACTTGACAATGAGCAGTTCTTC.

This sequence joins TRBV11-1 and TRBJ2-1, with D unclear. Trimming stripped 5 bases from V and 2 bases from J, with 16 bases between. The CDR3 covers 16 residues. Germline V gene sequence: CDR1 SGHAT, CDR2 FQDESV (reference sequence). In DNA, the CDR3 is TGTGCCAGCAGCCCGTCCCCGGTGTCGGCCTACAATGAGCAGTTCTTC. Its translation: CASSPSPVSAYNEQFF.

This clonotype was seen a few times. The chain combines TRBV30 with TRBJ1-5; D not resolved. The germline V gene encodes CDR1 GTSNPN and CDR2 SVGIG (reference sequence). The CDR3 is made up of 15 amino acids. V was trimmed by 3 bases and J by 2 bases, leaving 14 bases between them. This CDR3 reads CAWSMKDLGNQPQHF. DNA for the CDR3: TGTGCCTGGAGCATGAAAGATTTGGGCAATCAGCCCCAGCATTTT.